This TCR beta chain was captured in a study of memory CD4+ T cells and cytomegalovirus serostatus. Study observations and caveats: Suggested: most of the CMV-linked TCR signature lies in CD4+ memory cells.

This clone was detected a few times. Its antigen is still unknown. Single viable CD3+CD4+CD8-CD45RO+ cells were sorted as the memory CD4+ T cells. The method was immunoSEQ multiplex PCR; TCRdb's version includes in-frame clones alone and lacks a portion of them. The table includes approximately 50,000 clones, around 79% detected once. The CDR3 has 12 residues. The TCR comes from an adult in good health and CMV-seropositive. The chain is built from TRBV21-1 and TRBJ2-7; the table gives TRBD1 as D, unverified against the DNA. TRBV21-1 represents a pseudogene. Sequenced input: memory CD4+ T cells from blood. CDR3 protein: CASSKGAYEQYV. The CDR3 DNA sequence: TGTGCCAGCAGCAAAGGGGCGTACGAGCAGTACGTC.